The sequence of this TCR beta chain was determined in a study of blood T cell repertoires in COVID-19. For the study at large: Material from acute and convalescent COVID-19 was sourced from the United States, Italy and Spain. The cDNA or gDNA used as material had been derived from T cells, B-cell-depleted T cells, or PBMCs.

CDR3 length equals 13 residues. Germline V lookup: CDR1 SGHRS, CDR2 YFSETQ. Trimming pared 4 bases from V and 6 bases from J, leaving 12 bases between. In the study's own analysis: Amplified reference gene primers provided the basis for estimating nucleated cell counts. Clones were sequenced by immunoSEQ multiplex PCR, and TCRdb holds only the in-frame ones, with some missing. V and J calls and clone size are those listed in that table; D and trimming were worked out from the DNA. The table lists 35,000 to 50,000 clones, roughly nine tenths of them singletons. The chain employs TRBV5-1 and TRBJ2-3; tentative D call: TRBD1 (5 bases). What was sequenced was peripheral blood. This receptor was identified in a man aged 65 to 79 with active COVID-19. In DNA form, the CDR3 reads TGCGCCAGCAGCCTACAGGACGGGGATACGCAGTATTTT. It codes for CASSLQDGDTQYF.